The TCR beta chain described here comes from a study of PD-L1 blockade in urothelial cancer. Study in general: Blood-derived samples held a median around 130,000 T cells. Study-wide results and caveats: Pretreatment TCR clonality in blood under the median foretold superior survival. Those with durable benefit had larger increases in tumor-associated blood clones at 3 weeks.

This CDR3 has 16 amino acids. Germline CDR1 is MDHEN and CDR2 is SYDVKM. The J segment lost 3 bases and the V segment lost 3 bases, leaving 11 bases of the junction unmatched. The table came from immunoSEQ multiplex PCR; TCRdb's copy has only in-frame clones and leaves some out. Of tens of thousands of clones in the sample, 75% to 95% were seen once. The time point: peripheral blood 6 weeks after treatment start. The cohort comprised individuals with locally advanced or metastatic urothelial carcinoma. Remarks on this clone: Its specificity is unknown.

This receptor was identified in a man in his 70s with urothelial cancer. The sequencing used PBMCs, collected around atezolizumab (anti-PD-L1) treatment. The chain employs TRBV28 and TRBJ2-7, with 7 bases fitting TRBD2. The CDR3 here is CASSFPLGGSDYEQYF. For the CDR3, the DNA is TGTGCCAGCAGTTTCCCCCTGGGGGGGAGCGACTACGAGCAGTACTTC.